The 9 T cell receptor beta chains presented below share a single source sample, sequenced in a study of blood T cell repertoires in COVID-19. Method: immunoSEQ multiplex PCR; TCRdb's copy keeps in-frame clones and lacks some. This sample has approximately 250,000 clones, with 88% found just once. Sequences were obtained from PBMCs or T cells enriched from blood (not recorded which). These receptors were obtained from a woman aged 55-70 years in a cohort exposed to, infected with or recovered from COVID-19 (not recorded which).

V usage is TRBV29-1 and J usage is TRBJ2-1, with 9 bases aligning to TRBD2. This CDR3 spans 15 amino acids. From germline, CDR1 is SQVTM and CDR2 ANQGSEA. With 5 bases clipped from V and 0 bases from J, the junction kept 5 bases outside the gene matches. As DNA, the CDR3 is TGCAGCGTTATTAGCGGGAGTAGCTCCTACAATGAGCAGTTCTTC. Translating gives CSVISGSSSYNEQFF.

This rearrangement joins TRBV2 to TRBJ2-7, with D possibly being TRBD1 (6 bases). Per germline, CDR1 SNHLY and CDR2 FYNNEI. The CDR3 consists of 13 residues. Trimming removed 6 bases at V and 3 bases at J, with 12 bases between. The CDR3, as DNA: TGTGCCAGCAGGCAAGCAGGGGTCTACGAGCAGTACTTC. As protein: CASRQAGVYEQYF.

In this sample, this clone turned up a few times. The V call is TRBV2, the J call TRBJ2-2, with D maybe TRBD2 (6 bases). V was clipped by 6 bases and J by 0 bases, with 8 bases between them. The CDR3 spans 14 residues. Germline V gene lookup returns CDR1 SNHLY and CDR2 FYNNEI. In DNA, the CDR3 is TGTGCCAGCAGGAGACTAGCGAACACCGGGGAGCTGTTTTTT. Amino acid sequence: CASRRLANTGELFF.

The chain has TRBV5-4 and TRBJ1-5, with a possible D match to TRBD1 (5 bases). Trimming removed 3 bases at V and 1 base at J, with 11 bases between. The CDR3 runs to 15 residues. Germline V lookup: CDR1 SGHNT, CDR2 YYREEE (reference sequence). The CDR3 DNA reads TGTGCCAGCAGCTCGGACGGGGGAAGCAATCAGCCCCAGCATTTT. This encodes CASSSDGGSNQPQHF.

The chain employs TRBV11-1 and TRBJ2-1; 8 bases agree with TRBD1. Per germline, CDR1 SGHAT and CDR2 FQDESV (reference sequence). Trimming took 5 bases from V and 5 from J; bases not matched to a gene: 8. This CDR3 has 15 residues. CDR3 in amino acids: CASSQRTGLDNEQFF. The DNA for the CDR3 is TGTGCCAGCAGCCAGAGGACAGGGCTTGACAATGAGCAGTTCTTC.

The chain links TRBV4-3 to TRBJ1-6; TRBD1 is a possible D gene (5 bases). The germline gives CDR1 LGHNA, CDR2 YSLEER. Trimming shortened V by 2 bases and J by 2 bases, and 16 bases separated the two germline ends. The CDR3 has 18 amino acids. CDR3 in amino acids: CASSQSYPRQTYNSPLHF. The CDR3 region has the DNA TGCGCCAGCAGCCAATCCTATCCAAGACAGACCTATAATTCACCCCTCCACTTT.

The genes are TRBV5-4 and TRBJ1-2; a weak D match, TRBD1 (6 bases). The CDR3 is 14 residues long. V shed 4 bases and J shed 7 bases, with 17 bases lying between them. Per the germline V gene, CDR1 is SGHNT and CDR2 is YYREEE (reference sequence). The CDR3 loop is CASSPDSWFRGYTF. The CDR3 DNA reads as TGTGCCAGCAGCCCGGACAGCTGGTTTCGTGGCTACACCTTC. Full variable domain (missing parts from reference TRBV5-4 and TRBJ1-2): ETGVTQSPTHLIKTRGQQVTLRCSSQSGHNTVSWYQQALGQGPQFIFQYYREEENGRGNFPPRFSGLQFPNYSSELNVNALELDDSALYLCASSPDSWFRGYTFGSGTRLTVV.

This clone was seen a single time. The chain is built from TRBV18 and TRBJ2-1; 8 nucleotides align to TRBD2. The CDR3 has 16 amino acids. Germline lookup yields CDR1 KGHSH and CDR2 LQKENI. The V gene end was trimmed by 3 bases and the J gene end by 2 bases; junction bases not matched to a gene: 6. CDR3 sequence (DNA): TGTGCCAGCTCACCTACTTACGGGAGGGCCTACAATGAGCAGTTCTTC. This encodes CASSPTYGRAYNEQFF.

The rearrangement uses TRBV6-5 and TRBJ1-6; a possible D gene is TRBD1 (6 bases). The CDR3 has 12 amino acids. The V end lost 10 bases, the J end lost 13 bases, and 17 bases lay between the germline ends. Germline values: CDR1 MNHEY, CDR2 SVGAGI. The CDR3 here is CATFPGEGPLHF. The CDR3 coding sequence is TGTGCCACCTTCCCAGGGGAGGGGCCCCTCCACTTT.